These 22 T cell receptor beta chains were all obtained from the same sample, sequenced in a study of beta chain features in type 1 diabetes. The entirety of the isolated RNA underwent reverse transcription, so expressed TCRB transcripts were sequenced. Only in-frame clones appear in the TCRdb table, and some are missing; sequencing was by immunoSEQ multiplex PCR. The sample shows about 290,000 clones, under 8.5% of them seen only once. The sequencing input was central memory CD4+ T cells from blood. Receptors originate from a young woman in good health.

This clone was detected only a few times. In DNA, the CDR3 is TGCAGCGTTGATTCCCCTCCGGGGGCGGGCTACAATGAGCAGTTCTTC. Translated, it gives CSVDSPPGAGYNEQFF. The chain uses TRBV29-1 and TRBJ2-1, with D perhaps assigned TRBD1 or TRBD2 (6 bases each). This CDR3 has 16 residues. Germline values: CDR1 SQVTM, CDR2 ANQGSEA. Trimming took 3 bases from V and 3 from J, leaving 18 bases between them.

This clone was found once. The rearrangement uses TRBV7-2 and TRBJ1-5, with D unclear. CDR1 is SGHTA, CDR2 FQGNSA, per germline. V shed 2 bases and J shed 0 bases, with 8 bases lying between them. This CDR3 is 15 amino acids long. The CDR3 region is CASSLWGNSNQPQHF. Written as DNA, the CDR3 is TGTGCCAGCAGCTTATGGGGAAATAGCAATCAGCCCCAGCATTTT.

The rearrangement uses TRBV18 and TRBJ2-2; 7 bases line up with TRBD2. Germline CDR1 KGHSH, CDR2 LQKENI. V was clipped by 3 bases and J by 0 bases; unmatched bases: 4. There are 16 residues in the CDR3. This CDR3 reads CASSPPSGANTGELFF. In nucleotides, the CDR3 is TGTGCCAGCTCACCTCCGAGCGGGGCGAACACCGGGGAGCTGTTTTTT. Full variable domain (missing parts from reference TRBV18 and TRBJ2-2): NAGVMQNPRHLVRRRGQEARLRCSPMKGHSHVYWYRQLPEEGLKFMVYLQKENIIDESGMPKERFSAEFPKEGPSILRIQQVVRGDSAAYFCASSPPSGANTGELFFGEGSRLTVL.

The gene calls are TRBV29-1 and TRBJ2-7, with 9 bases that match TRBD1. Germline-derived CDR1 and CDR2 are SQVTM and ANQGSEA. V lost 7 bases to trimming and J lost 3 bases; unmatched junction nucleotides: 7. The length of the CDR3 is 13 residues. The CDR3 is CSARGQGIYEQYF. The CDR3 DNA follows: TGCAGCGCCCGGGGACAGGGAATCTACGAGCAGTACTTC.

CDR3 nucleotides: TGTGCCAGCAGTCCCCCAATGACCGCTGTCTATGGCTACACCTTC. Translated: CASSPPMTAVYGYTF. The chain is built from TRBV28 and TRBJ1-2; D ambiguous. This CDR3 is built from 15 residues. V was cut by 5 bases and J by 4 bases, with 17 bases left in between. Germline V gene sequence: CDR1 MDHEN, CDR2 SYDVKM.

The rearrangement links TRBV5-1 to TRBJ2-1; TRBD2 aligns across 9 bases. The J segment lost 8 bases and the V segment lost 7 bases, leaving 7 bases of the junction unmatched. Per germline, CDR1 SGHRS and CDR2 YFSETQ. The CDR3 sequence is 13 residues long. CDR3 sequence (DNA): TGCGCCAGCTGGCGGGAGGGTCGACATGAGCAGTTCTTC. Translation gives CASWREGRHEQFF.

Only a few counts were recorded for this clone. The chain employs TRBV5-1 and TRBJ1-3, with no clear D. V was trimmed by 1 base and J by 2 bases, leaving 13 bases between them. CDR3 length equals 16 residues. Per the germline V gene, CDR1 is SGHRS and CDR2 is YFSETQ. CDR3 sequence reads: CASSLTSAGTGNTIYF. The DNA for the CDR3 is TGCGCCAGCAGCTTGACCTCCGCGGGGACTGGAAACACCATATATTTT.

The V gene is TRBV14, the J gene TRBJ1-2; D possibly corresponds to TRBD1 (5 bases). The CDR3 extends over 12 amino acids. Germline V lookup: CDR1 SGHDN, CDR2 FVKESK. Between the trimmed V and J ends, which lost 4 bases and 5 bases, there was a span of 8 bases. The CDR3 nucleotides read TGTGCCAGCAGCCCCTCAGGGTATGGCTACACCTTC. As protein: CASSPSGYGYTF. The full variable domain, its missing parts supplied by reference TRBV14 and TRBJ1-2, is EAGVTQFPSHSVIEKGQTVTLRCDPISGHDNLYWYRRVMGKEIKFLLHFVKESKQDESGMPNNRFLAERTGGTYSTLKVQPAELEDSGVYFCASSPSGYGYTFGSGTRLTVV.

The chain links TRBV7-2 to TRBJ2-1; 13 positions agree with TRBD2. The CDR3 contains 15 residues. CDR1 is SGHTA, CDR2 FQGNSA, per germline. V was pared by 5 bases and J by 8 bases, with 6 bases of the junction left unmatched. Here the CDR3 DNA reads TGTGCCAGCAGCGACGGGACTAGCGGGGTCTATGAGCAGTTCTTC. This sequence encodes CASSDGTSGVYEQFF.

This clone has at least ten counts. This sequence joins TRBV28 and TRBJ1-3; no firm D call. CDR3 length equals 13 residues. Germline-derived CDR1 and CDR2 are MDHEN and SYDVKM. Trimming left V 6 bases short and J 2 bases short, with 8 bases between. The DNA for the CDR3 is TGTGCCAGCAGGATCGGGGCTGGAAACACCATATATTTT. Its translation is CASRIGAGNTIYF.

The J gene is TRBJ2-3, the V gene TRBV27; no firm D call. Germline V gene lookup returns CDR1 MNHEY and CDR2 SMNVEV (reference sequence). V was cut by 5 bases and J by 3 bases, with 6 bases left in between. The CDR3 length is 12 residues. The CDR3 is CASSHLTDTQYF. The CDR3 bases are TGTGCCAGCAGTCATCTTACAGATACGCAGTATTTT.

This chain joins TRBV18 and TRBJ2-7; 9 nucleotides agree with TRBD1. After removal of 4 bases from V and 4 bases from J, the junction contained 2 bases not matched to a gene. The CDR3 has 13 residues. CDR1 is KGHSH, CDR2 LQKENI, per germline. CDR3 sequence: CASSLGTGYEQYV. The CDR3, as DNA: TGTGCCAGCTCACTCGGGACAGGGTACGAGCAGTACGTC.

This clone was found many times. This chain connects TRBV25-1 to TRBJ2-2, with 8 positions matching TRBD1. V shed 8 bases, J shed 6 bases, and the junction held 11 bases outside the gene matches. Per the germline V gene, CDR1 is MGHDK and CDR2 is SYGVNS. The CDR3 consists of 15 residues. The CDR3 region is CASHAGTGVSGELFF. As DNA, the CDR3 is TGTGCCAGCCATGCCGGGACAGGAGTTTCCGGGGAGCTGTTTTTT.

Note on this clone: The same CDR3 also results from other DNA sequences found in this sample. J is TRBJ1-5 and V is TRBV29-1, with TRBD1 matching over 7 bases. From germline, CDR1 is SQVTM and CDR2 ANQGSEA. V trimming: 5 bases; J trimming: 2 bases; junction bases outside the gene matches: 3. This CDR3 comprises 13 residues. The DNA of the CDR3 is TGCAGCGTTCTTACAGGGGGCAATCAGCCCCAGCATTTT. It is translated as CSVLTGGNQPQHF.

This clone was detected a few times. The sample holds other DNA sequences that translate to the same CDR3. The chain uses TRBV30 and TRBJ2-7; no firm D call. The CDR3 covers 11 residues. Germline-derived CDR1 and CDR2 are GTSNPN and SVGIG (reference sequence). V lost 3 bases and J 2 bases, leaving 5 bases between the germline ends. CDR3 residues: CAWRRAYEQYF. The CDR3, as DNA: TGTGCCTGGAGACGGGCCTACGAGCAGTACTTC.

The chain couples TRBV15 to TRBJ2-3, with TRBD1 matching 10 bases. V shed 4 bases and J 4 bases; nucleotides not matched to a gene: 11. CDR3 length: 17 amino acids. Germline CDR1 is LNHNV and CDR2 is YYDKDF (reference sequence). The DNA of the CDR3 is TGTGCCACCAGCACCCGGCGGAGGGACAGGGGTGCAGATACGCAGTATTTT. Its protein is CATSTRRRDRGADTQYF.

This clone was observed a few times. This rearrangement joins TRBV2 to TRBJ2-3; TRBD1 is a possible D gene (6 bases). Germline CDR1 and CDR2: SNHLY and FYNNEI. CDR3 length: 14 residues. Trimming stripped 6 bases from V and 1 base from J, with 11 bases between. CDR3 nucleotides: TGTGCCAGCAGCTCACAGGGAGGCACAGATACGCAGTATTTT. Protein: CASSSQGGTDTQYF.

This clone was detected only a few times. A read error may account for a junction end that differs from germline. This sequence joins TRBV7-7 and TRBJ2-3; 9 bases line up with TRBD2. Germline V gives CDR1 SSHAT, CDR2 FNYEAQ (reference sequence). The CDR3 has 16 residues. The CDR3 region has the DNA TGTGCTAGCAGCCCGGGAGCGGGAGGTTCCACAGATACGCAGTATTTT. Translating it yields CASSPGAGGSTDTQYF.

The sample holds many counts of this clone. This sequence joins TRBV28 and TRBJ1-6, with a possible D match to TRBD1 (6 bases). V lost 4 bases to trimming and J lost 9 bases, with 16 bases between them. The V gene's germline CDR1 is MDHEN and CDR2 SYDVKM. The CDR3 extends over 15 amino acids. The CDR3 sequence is CASSSEGGGISPLHF. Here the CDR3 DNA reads TGTGCCAGCAGTTCAGAAGGGGGGGGAATTTCACCCCTCCACTTT.

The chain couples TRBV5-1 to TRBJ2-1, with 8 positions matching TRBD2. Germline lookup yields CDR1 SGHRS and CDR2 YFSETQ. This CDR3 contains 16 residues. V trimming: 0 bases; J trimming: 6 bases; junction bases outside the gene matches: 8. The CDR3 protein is CASSLAPGLVFNEQFF. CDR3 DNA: TGCGCCAGCAGCTTGGCCCCGGGACTAGTTTTCAATGAGCAGTTCTTC.

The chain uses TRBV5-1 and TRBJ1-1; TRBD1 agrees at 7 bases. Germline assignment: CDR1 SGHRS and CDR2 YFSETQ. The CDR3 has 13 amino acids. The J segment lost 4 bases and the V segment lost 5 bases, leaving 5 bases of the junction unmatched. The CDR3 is CASSSGTATEAFF. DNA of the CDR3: TGCGCCAGCAGTTCTGGGACAGCCACTGAAGCTTTCTTT.

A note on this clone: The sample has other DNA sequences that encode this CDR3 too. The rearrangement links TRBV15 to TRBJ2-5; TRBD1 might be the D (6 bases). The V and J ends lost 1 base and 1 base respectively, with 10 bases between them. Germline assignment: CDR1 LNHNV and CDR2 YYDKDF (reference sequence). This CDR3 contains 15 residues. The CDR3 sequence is CATSRARGGQETQYF. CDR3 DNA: TGTGCCACCAGCAGAGCCAGAGGGGGCCAAGAGACCCAGTACTTC.